This record concerns one T cell receptor (beta chain) sequence. Its antigen is still unknown. Base qualities were left out, and no much larger clone turns up one base away. From the cysteine through the phenylalanine, the CDR3 covers 12 amino acids. Of all the DNA, just the CDR3 is kept, 36 bases in frame from base 1. V and J lose 3 bases and 10 bases, and a span of 10 bases separates them. The hyperthyroidism patients were 18 to 65 years old and newly diagnosed, with a disease duration of less than 2 months. Patients with other autoimmune diseases, uncontrolled infections, pregnancy or lactation were excluded. Diagnosis relied on clinical symptoms, serum thyroxine, TRAb, thyroid ultrasound and orbital computed tomography. Trizol reagent was used to extract the total RNA, and its quality was then checked on an Agilent 2100 Bioanalyzer. The sample comes from a study of Graves' ophthalmopathy and Graves' hyperthyroidism (dated by TCRdb to 2016 to 2019). For the study in its entirety: Stable hyperthyroidism was defined as no progression to ophthalmopathy within 18 months of follow-up. In more than five hyperthyroidism patients, the T-cell repertoires found in thyroid tissue were compared with those found in blood. Following sampling, methimazole starting at 30 mg daily was administered to hyperthyroidism patients, and high-dose intravenous methylprednisolone was administered to ophthalmopathy patients. To explore V-J signatures distinguishing ophthalmopathy from hyperthyroidism, a discovery set of roughly 100 patients (fewer than 45 ophthalmopathy, roughly 55 stable hyperthyroidism) was enrolled. An independent validation cohort was composed of roughly 19 hyperthyroidism patients and roughly 16 patients who later progressed from hyperthyroidism to ophthalmopathy. In total, 135 blood samples were TCR-sequenced: 40 to 45 ophthalmopathy, approximately 75 hyperthyroidism and some 17 hyperthyroidism-to-ophthalmopathy patients. The study used TCR beta repertoire signatures to distinguish Graves' ophthalmopathy from Graves' hyperthyroidism and to predict progression to ophthalmopathy. Results the study describes overall, beyond this receptor: The 13-signature model separated ophthalmopathy from stable hyperthyroidism with about 86% sensitivity and about 81% specificity in cross-validation, and 80%/75% in the test set. Most expanded thyroid clonotypes with frequency above 0.001 were also detected in blood, suggesting blood repertoires may reflect the thyroid immune response. Sample size was not predetermined statistically, and investigators were not blinded to group allocation. In validation, the model predicted ophthalmopathy progression with 70.59% sensitivity and roughly 72% specificity; around twelve predicted patients were CT-confirmed with GO in a median of around 6 months.

TCR beta CDR3 regions were amplified from RNA transcripts for repertoire sequencing. The first round was an RT-PCR using HTBI primers with the Qiagen OneStep RT-PCR kit, and this first round was followed by a second-round multiplex PCR, then size selection and purification. Libraries were sequenced paired-end with 100 bp reads on an Illumina HiSeq2000. The published analysis was carried out like this. Reads were processed with SOAPnuke, discarding reads with adapters, uncalled bases, mean Phred below 15, or no exact constant-primer or identifier match. COPE v1.2.5 was used to merge high-quality paired reads. Clonotypes were defined as unique nucleotide sequences and were aligned to IMGT TRB V, D and J references using MiTCR v1.1. Only V-J combinations with frequency above 0.0001 were analysed, covering approximately 99% of repertoires. For each V-J combination, a TCR clonal expansion and chaos score was defined as the ratio of F50 clonal expansion to chaos observed in the TCRdist matrix. Welch's t-statistics and random forest were used to reduce features to approximately 13 V-J combinations, which were fed into a naive Bayes classifier. Thyroid-blood repertoire similarity was quantified with the Morisita-Horn index. TCRdb cleaned the public reads at Q25 with fastp, built clones with MiXCR and kept in-frame beta chains. When rows share a CDR3 protein, they turn into one entry using the most common DNA and genes. What appears here as the V and J calls and clone size reflects TCRdb's work, not the paper's. This sample comprises 500,000 to 600,000 distinct CDR3 sequences, under 45% of them detected only once. The ten top clones hold about 4.1% of the sample.

This TCR came from an adult man with Graves' hyperthyroidism. Sequenced input: peripheral blood or thyroid tissue (not recorded which). This chain is built from TRBV12-3 or TRBV12-4 and TRBJ2-1; TRBD2 is a possible D gene, resting on 5 matching bases. The CDR3 loop reads CASSFSEGEQFF. The DNA is as follows: TGTGCCAGCAGTTTTAGCGAGGGCGAGCAGTTCTTC.